This T cell receptor beta chain was found in a study of T cells in localized non-small cell lung cancer. TCRdb keeps only in-frame clones here, not all; method: immunoSEQ multiplex PCR. Of about 59,000 clones in the sample, approximately 90% were seen once. Findings of the study overall: Uninvolved adjacent lung showed higher T cell clonality than tumor.

As concerns this clone: Its target is unknown.

The CDR3 has 15 amino acids. Germline CDR1 and CDR2: SGHTA and FQGNSA. Trimming cost V 1 base and J 3 bases; bases outside gene matches: 5. The chain combines TRBV7-2 with TRBJ1-1; 7 positions match TRBD1. This receptor was taken from a man between 35 and 75 years old with stage I squamous cell lung carcinoma. The source was peripheral blood, collected before any cancer treatment. CDR3 DNA sequence: TGTGCCAGCAGCTTAGTGAGGGGGCTTGACACTGAAGCTTTCTTT. Its protein is CASSLVRGLDTEAFF.